This TCR beta chain is drawn from a study of CD8+ T cells in alopecia areata. Overall study findings and caveats: The study found that many expanded lesional clones persisted in scalp and blood during tofacitinib.

Regarding this clone: The antigen is not known.

Treatment: oral pan-JAK inhibitor, 5-10 mg twice daily. Cell sorting was applied to PBMCs, and CD4+ and CD8+ T cells were collected. Once RNA had been extracted, it was reverse transcribed into cDNA to act as the sequencing template. The table came from immunoSEQ multiplex PCR; TCRdb's copy has only in-frame clones and leaves some out. The sample includes roughly 210,000 clones, around two fifths of them seen just once. V was shortened by 2 bases and J by 0 bases, with 8 bases between the two germline ends. Germline values: CDR1 KGHSH, CDR2 LQKENI. This CDR3 has 15 residues. This clonotype originated in a human donor with alopecia areata. Source: CD4+ T cells sorted from blood, taken at roughly week 36, from a patient treated with tofacitinib. V is TRBV18 and J is TRBJ1-5; TRBD1 might be the D (5 bases). This CDR3 reads CASSPRGDSNQPQHF. Here the CDR3 DNA reads TGTGCCAGCTCACCAAGGGGTGATAGCAATCAGCCCCAGCATTTT.